The entry that follows covers one TCR beta chain sequence. Its antigen is not known. Assay: immunoSEQ multiplex PCR; the TCRdb copy retains only in-frame clones and omits some. This sample has 150,000 to 200,000 clones, with 80% to 90% found just once. The sample comes from a study of T cell responses to AZD1222 COVID-19 vaccine. As for the study in general: Pooled in the analysis were second doses at about 4 or about 12 weeks.

Findings and limits, study-wide: None of the repertoires were sampled until the peak T cell response had passed. Clonal diversity was possibly underestimated, and white British individuals and females predominated among donors. Baseline seropositives among AZD1222 recipients totaled only five to seven.

This clonotype was obtained from an adult in good health. Sequencing used peripheral blood, obtained on day 0 of AZD1222 vaccination.

The CDR3 nucleotides read TGTGCCTGGAGTGTGGGACTAGAGTTGGAGACCCAGTACTTC. Its protein product is CAWSVGLELETQYF. The chain joins TRBV30 to TRBJ2-5; TRBD2 aligns across 8 bases. This CDR3 has 14 residues. Germline lookup yields CDR1 GTSNPN and CDR2 SVGIG (reference sequence). V was clipped by 0 bases and J by 5 bases; unmatched bases: 5. Using reference TRBV30 and TRBJ2-5 for the parts outside the CDR3, the full variable domain is SQTIHQWPATLVQPVGSPLSLECTVEGTSNPNLYWYRQAAGRGLQLLFYSVGIGQISSEVPQNLSASRPQDRQFILSSKKLLLSDSGFYLCAWSVGLELETQYFGPGTRLLVL.